A single sample gave rise to the 16 T cell receptor beta chains below, sequenced in a study of T cells after yellow fever vaccination. Each CDR3 protein is one row after TCRdb ran MiXCR on the 5' RACE reads. The table lists about 31,000 distinct CDR3 sequences, about 10% of them singletons, with 9.5% to 15% in the top ten. Sequencing was performed on PBMCs, either bulk or a sorted T-cell subset (CD4+, CD8+, memory, or dextramer-sorted; not recorded which), taken about 2 weeks after the first yellow fever vaccination. These receptors were taken from a man aged 18-30 years who received the YFV17D yellow fever vaccine.

In regard to this clonotype: A single base separates this from a much larger clone, so it may be a read error. The V call is TRBV18, the J call TRBJ1-1; 7 positions agree with TRBD1. V shed 6 bases, J shed 0 bases, and the junction held 16 bases outside the gene matches. CDR3 size: 18 residues. Germline V gene sequence: CDR1 KGHSH, CDR2 LQKENI. CDR3 in DNA: TGTGCCAGCTCGCGCAGCCCGGGAGAGGGGGCTCTGAACACTGAAGCTTTCTTT. Translated, it gives CASSRSPGEGALNTEAFF.

This clonotype was recorded a few times. The rearrangement links TRBV20-1 to TRBJ1-4; D is possibly TRBD1 (6 bases). The V gene lost 5 bases and the J gene lost 5 bases, with 12 bases spanning the gap. Germline CDR1 is DFQATT and CDR2 is SNEGSKA (reference sequence). This CDR3 comprises 13 residues. The CDR3 nucleotides read TGCAGTGCTGCAGGGGCGATAAATGAAAAACTGTTTTTT. Translating it yields CSAAGAINEKLFF.

This clonotype was found many times. The chain combines TRBV5-6 with TRBJ1-5; D perhaps matches TRBD1 (6 bases). Deletions cut 1 base from V and 6 bases from J, with 14 bases between. Germline CDR1 and CDR2: SGHDT and YYEEEE. CDR3 size: 15 residues. The CDR3 region is CASSLRPGVGQPQHF. The DNA for the CDR3 is TGTGCCAGCAGCTTGCGGCCAGGGGTAGGTCAGCCCCAGCATTTT.

As for this clonotype: A much larger clone differs by one base, so this may be a read error. This chain joins TRBV29-1 and TRBJ1-6, with D tentatively TRBD1 (5 bases). V was cut by 2 bases and J by 6 bases, with 8 bases left in between. Germline assignment: CDR1 SQVTM and CDR2 ANQGSEA. This CDR3 has 13 amino acids. In DNA, the CDR3 is TGCAGCGTTGAATTCGACAGTAATTCACCCCTCCACTTT. Its protein product is CSVEFDSNSPLHF.

This clonotype occurred many times. The V and J genes are TRBV12-3 or TRBV12-4 and TRBJ1-1; the match to TRBD1 covers 7 bases. The ends lost 4 bases at V and 5 bases at J; junction bases unmatched: 10. The CDR3 totals 15 residues. The CDR3 DNA sequence: TGTGCCAGCAGTTCCCCAGGGGGGCAGTGGACTGAAGCTTTCTTT. Amino acids: CASSSPGGQWTEAFF.

Ten or more counts support this clonotype. The chain couples TRBV9 to TRBJ1-4, with 7 bases identical to TRBD1. The CDR3 has 15 amino acids. CDR1 and CDR2 (germline): SGDLS, YYNGEE. V shed 3 bases and J 5 bases; nucleotides not matched to a gene: 7. The CDR3 here is CASSAQTGQNEKLFF. The CDR3 DNA sequence: TGTGCCAGCAGCGCCCAGACAGGGCAAAATGAAAAACTGTTTTTT.

About this clonotype: Possible read error: a much larger clone is one base away. This chain links TRBV7-2 with TRBJ2-5; 10 nucleotides match TRBD2. Germline CDR1 and CDR2: SGHTA and FQGNSA. This CDR3 is 16 amino acids long. Written as DNA, the CDR3 is TGTGACAGCAGCTTAGTAGCGGGGGGCACCCAAGAGACCCAGTACTTC. Amino acids: CDSSLVAGGTQETQYF.

This clonotype has at least ten counts. This chain links TRBV5-6 with TRBJ2-1; TRBD1 is a possible D gene (6 bases). The CDR3 is 14 residues long. CDR1 and CDR2 from the germline V gene are SGHDT and YYEEEE. The V gene lost 6 bases and the J gene lost 0 bases, with 10 bases spanning the gap. The CDR3 bases are TGTGCCAGCATCACAGGGAGCTCCTACAATGAGCAGTTCTTC. Translated, it gives CASITGSSYNEQFF.

This clonotype was detected many times. The genes are TRBV7-9 and TRBJ1-5; 7 bases match TRBD1. J lost 6 bases, V lost 1 base, and 3 bases had no gene match. The germline V gene has CDR1 SEHNR and CDR2 FQNEAQ (reference sequence). CDR3 length: 14 amino acids. CDR3 sequence reads: CASSLGQGGQPQHF. The DNA for the CDR3 is TGTGCCAGCAGCTTAGGACAGGGAGGTCAGCCCCAGCATTTT.

This clonotype was seen repeatedly, ten times or more. J is TRBJ1-2 and V is TRBV3-1; no reliable D call. The CDR3 is 13 residues long. With 6 bases removed from V and 6 bases from J, the gap between germline ends came to 14 bases. Germline assignment: CDR1 LGHDT and CDR2 YNNKEL (reference sequence). The CDR3 region has the DNA TGTGCCAGCAGGTCGCCTTTGGGCCATGGCTACACCTTC. It encodes CASRSPLGHGYTF.

This clonotype appeared many times. The chain couples TRBV9 to TRBJ1-1, with TRBD1 as a possible D gene (5 bases). The ends were cut back, 0 bases at V and 1 base at J, with 10 bases in the middle. Germline values: CDR1 SGDLS, CDR2 YYNGEE. The CDR3 covers 15 residues. For the CDR3, the DNA is TGTGCCAGCAGCGTAGATTGGGGGGGGAACACTGAAGCTTTCTTT. Its protein product is CASSVDWGGNTEAFF.

This clonotype is medium-sized in the sample. The gene calls are TRBV5-5 and TRBJ2-3; 8 positions match TRBD2. CDR3 length equals 16 residues. With 4 bases clipped from V and 6 bases from J, the junction kept 13 bases outside the gene matches. In germline, CDR1 is SGHKS, CDR2 YYEKEE (reference sequence). The CDR3 loop is CASSPLGLVSSDTQYF. CDR3 DNA: TGTGCCAGCAGCCCATTGGGACTAGTCTCATCCGATACGCAGTATTTT. The full variable domain, its missing parts supplied by reference TRBV5-5 and TRBJ2-3, is DAGVTQSPTHLIKTRGQQVTLRCSPISGHKSVSWYQQVLGQGPQFIFQYYEKEERGRGNFPDRFSARQFPNYSSELNVNALLLGDSALYLCASSPLGLVSSDTQYFGPGTRLTVL.

This clonotype was found a few times. The CDR3 DNA reads TGTGCCAGCAGCCCAGTTGGCGTCCTAGGCTCTGGGGCCAACGTCCTGACTTTC. Protein: CASSPVGVLGSGANVLTF. This chain uses TRBV7-3 with TRBJ2-6; D is unclear. The CDR3 spans 18 residues. Germline CDR1 and CDR2: SGHTA and FQGTGA. Trimming cost V 5 bases and J 0 bases, with 17 bases left between them.

This clonotype qualifies as medium-sized. The rearrangement links TRBV4-2 to TRBJ2-1; D unclear. The length of the CDR3 is 15 residues. V lost 6 bases and J 0 bases, leaving 12 bases between the germline ends. CDR1 is LGHNA, CDR2 YNFKEQ, per germline. The CDR3 DNA reads TGTGCCAGCAGAAATGGCAGGAGCTCCTACAATGAGCAGTTCTTC. Its protein product is CASRNGRSSYNEQFF.

This clonotype was counted many times. The chain couples TRBV24-1 to TRBJ2-1, with D possibly called TRBD1 or TRBD2 (5 bases each). Trimming removed 7 bases at V and 12 bases at J, with 24 bases between. This CDR3 has 15 residues. Germline assignment: CDR1 KGHDR and CDR2 SFDVKD. The CDR3 here is CATSEGRTPGRGQFF. The CDR3 DNA is TGTGCCACCAGCGAAGGACGGACCCCAGGGAGAGGGCAGTTCTTC.

This clonotype was picked up many times. The chain has TRBV10-3 and TRBJ1-2; 8 bases align to TRBD1. V shed 10 bases and J 0 bases; nucleotides not matched to a gene: 4. Per the germline V gene, CDR1 is ENHRY and CDR2 is SYGVKD. CDR3 size: 13 residues. CDR3 protein: CATGTGANYGYTF. CDR3 in DNA: TGTGCCACGGGGACAGGCGCTAACTATGGCTACACCTTC.